This T cell receptor beta chain appears in the sequencing data of a study of identical twins. Study conclusions and caveats: In zero-insertion analyses, partial confounding could arise from invariant MAIT and iNKT cells. Cord blood's abundant beta clonotypes had fewer insertions, unlike memory repertoires.

TCRdb used MiXCR to reprocess the 5' RACE reads, holding one entry per CDR3 protein. The data hold about 690,000 distinct CDR3 sequences, with less than 7% observed a single time. Concerning this clonotype itself: Its antigen is currently unknown.

CDR1 is MDHEN and CDR2 is SYDVKM in the germline V gene. The CDR3 is 13 amino acids. The V gene is TRBV28, the J gene TRBJ2-7, with D perhaps assigned TRBD1 or TRBD2 (5 bases each). The sample consisted of naive T cells sorted from blood. This receptor was obtained from a man younger than 30 in good health. CDR3 in DNA: TGTGCGACCAGGGACCAGAGCTCCTACGAGCAGTACGTC. Translated: CATRDQSSYEQYV.